This TCR beta chain appears in the sequencing data of a study of T cells in Graves' hyperthyroidism and ophthalmopathy. PBMCs were derived from under 13 ml fresh peripheral blood. The CDR3 contains 14 residues. V lost 5 bases and J lost 3, with 10 bases in between. The TCR beta CDR3 regions underwent amplification using RNA transcripts as the source. HTBI primers were employed in a first-round RT-PCR of the TCR CDR3. One entry per CDR3 protein, called by TCRdb with MiXCR from the multiplex PCR reads. Here the sample spans hundreds of thousands of distinct CDR3 sequences, about 15% being singletons. Input material: blood. The gene calls are TRBV12-3 or TRBV12-4 and TRBJ1-4, with a weak D call TRBD1 (6 bases). The receptor was derived from a woman under 30 with Graves' hyperthyroidism. This chain's CDR3 is CASSPGEANEKLFF. The CDR3 bases are TGTGCCAGCAGTCCAGGGGAGGCTAATGAAAAACTGTTTTTT.